The next 23 T cell receptor beta chains were all read from a single sample in a study of blood T cell repertoires in COVID-19. The data were produced by immunoSEQ multiplex PCR, yet TCRdb's version contains in-frame clones alone and is incomplete. The repertoire holds 250,000 to 350,000 clones, about 83% seen once, with around 1.5% in the top ten. The sequenced sample consisted of peripheral blood. The receptors here all came from a woman aged 45-60 years with acute or convalescent COVID-19.

V is TRBV27 and J is TRBJ1-5, with D uncertain. Looked up from germline, CDR1 is MNHEY and CDR2 is SMNVEV (reference sequence). V was trimmed by 0 bases and J by 6 bases, leaving 12 bases between them. CDR3 length: 15 amino acids. The CDR3 protein is CASSLSGVTGQPQHF. CDR3 DNA sequence: TGTGCCAGCAGTTTATCGGGCGTAACCGGTCAGCCCCAGCATTTT.

J is TRBJ2-1 and V is TRBV5-4, with 11 positions matching TRBD2. V gave up 3 bases and J gave up 3 bases; unmatched junction bases: 5. This CDR3 is 16 amino acids long. The germline V gene has CDR1 SGHNT and CDR2 YYREEE (reference sequence). The CDR3 nucleotides are TGTGCCAGCAGCTCACAGACTAGCGGGAACTACAATGAGCAGTTCTTC. Its translation is CASSSQTSGNYNEQFF.

V usage is TRBV5-1 and J usage is TRBJ2-7; the match to TRBD1 covers 7 bases. Germline CDR1 is SGHRS and CDR2 is YFSETQ. V shed 5 bases and J 2 bases; nucleotides not matched to a gene: 4. The CDR3 runs to 13 residues. This chain's CDR3 is CASSWDRAYEQYF. CDR3 coding DNA: TGCGCCAGCAGTTGGGACAGAGCCTACGAGCAGTACTTC.

V usage is TRBV7-9 and J usage is TRBJ2-5; the match to TRBD1 covers 8 bases. After removal of 2 bases from V and 0 bases from J, the junction contained 2 bases not matched to a gene. Germline V CDR1 and CDR2: SEHNR, FQNEAQ (reference sequence). This CDR3 region has 15 residues. The CDR3 DNA follows: TGTGCCAGCAGCTTATTGACAGGGGACCAAGAGACCCAGTACTTC. The encoded protein is CASSLLTGDQETQYF.

The rearrangement uses TRBV30 and TRBJ2-1; perhaps TRBD2 as D (5 bases). Looked up from germline, CDR1 is GTSNPN and CDR2 is SVGIG (reference sequence). V shed 4 bases and J shed 3 bases, with 7 bases lying between them. This CDR3 has 12 amino acids. The CDR3 spells CAWTSGYNEQFF. As DNA, the CDR3 is TGTGCCTGGACGAGCGGCTACAATGAGCAGTTCTTC.

This chain connects TRBV28 to TRBJ2-5; 8 bases fit TRBD2. V shed 6 bases, J shed 4 bases, and the junction held 10 bases outside the gene matches. Germline assignment: CDR1 MDHEN and CDR2 SYDVKM. The CDR3 spans 15 residues. This CDR3 is CASSSGAAGAETQYF. CDR3 bases: TGTGCCAGCAGCAGTGGGGCAGCGGGAGCAGAGACCCAGTACTTC. The full variable domain, rest sourced from reference TRBV28 and TRBJ2-5, is DVKVTQSSRYLVKRTGEKVFLECVQDMDHENMFWYRQDPGLGLRLIYFSYDVKMKEKGDIPEGYSVSREKKERFSLILESASTNQTSMYLCASSSGAAGAETQYFGPGTRLLVL.

This clone was seen only a few times. The chain carries TRBV18 and TRBJ1-2, with 10 bases identical to TRBD1. Germline V CDR1 and CDR2: KGHSH, LQKENI. CDR3 length: 15 residues. Trimming at V came to 2 bases and at J to 2 bases, leaving 2 bases not matched to a gene. CDR3 nucleotide sequence: TGTGCCAGCTCACCAGGGACAGGGGCCAACTATGGCTACACCTTC. It is translated as CASSPGTGANYGYTF.

This chain connects TRBV7-2 to TRBJ2-7, with D perhaps matching TRBD2 (6 bases). The germline CDR1 and CDR2 sequences are SGHTA and FQGNSA. The CDR3 is made up of 14 amino acids. V was shortened by 5 bases and J by 0 bases, with 11 bases between the two germline ends. The CDR3 sequence: CASSPRLVSYEQYF. The CDR3 DNA is TGTGCCAGCAGCCCTAGACTAGTCTCCTACGAGCAGTACTTC.

The chain couples TRBV6-4 to TRBJ2-1; TRBD2 aligns across 9 bases. Germline CDR1 MRHNA, CDR2 SNTAGT. V was clipped by 0 bases and J by 6 bases; unmatched bases: 12. This CDR3 comprises 18 residues. The CDR3 here is CASSDSGSPGLAINEQFF. The CDR3, as DNA: TGTGCCAGCAGTGACTCAGGTAGCCCGGGACTAGCTATCAATGAGCAGTTCTTC.

The chain carries TRBV7-3 and TRBJ1-1, with TRBD1 matching 8 bases. The CDR3 runs 14 residues. Trimming cost V 5 bases and J 7 bases; bases outside gene matches: 9. Germline CDR1 is SGHTA and CDR2 is FQGTGA. The DNA for the CDR3 is TGTGCCAGCAGCATGGACAGGGTTTTTGGTGAAGCTTTCTTT. Translation: CASSMDRVFGEAFF.

The sample holds one count of this clone. The chain couples TRBV5-4 to TRBJ2-5, with 7 bases that match TRBD2. This CDR3 contains 16 residues. V dropped 0 bases and J dropped 2; count of bases not matched to a gene: 7. Germline V gene data show CDR1 as SGHNT and CDR2 as YYREEE (reference sequence). The CDR3 loop is CASSLGGPSGQETQYF. As DNA, the CDR3 is TGTGCCAGCAGCTTGGGAGGGCCTAGCGGACAAGAGACCCAGTACTTC.

The genes are TRBV18 and TRBJ1-1, with 8 bases matching TRBD1. The CDR3 is made up of 15 amino acids. With 2 bases clipped from V and 2 bases from J, the junction kept 4 bases outside the gene matches. Looked up from germline, CDR1 is KGHSH and CDR2 is LQKENI. CDR3 DNA sequence: TGTGCCAGCTCACCAGAGGACAGGGTCAACACTGAAGCTTTCTTT. This translates into CASSPEDRVNTEAFF.

The J gene is TRBJ1-1, the V gene TRBV9; a weak D match, TRBD1 (5 bases). The CDR3 is 14 residues long. The germline V gene has CDR1 SGDLS and CDR2 YYNGEE. V was pared by 6 bases and J by 0 bases, with 12 bases between. The CDR3 DNA is TGTGCCAGCAACAGACCAGGGCTGAACACTGAAGCTTTCTTT. Protein sequence: CASNRPGLNTEAFF.

This chain joins TRBV19 and TRBJ1-2; 10 bases agree with TRBD1. There are 15 residues in the CDR3. With V trimmed by 3 bases and J by 2 bases, 3 bases remained unmatched. Germline V gene data show CDR1 as LNHDA and CDR2 as SQIVND (reference sequence). DNA of the CDR3: TGTGCCAGTAGTATCGACAGGGGGCCGAACTATGGCTACACCTTC. Protein sequence: CASSIDRGPNYGYTF.

The chain joins TRBV28 to TRBJ1-5; a possible D gene is TRBD1 (6 bases). The V end lost 6 bases, the J end lost 4 bases, and 16 bases lay between the germline ends. There are 15 residues in the CDR3. CDR1 and CDR2 from the germline V gene are MDHEN and SYDVKM. CDR3 region: CASSPQKRGNQPQHF. CDR3 DNA: TGTGCCAGCAGCCCCCAGAAGAGGGGGAATCAGCCCCAGCATTTT.

This chain links TRBV2 with TRBJ1-1, with D tentatively TRBD1 (5 bases). The CDR3 runs 14 residues. Germline-derived CDR1 and CDR2 are SNHLY and FYNNEI. V lost 6 bases and J 5 bases, leaving 16 bases between the germline ends. The DNA of the CDR3 is TGTGCCAGCAGCAGAATCACCGGGGGGACTGAAGCTTTCTTT. Residues: CASSRITGGTEAFF.

The chain has TRBV29-1 and TRBJ2-7, with TRBD1 identical over 9 bases. Germline loops: CDR1 SQVTM, CDR2 ANQGSEA. V shed 4 bases and J 1 base; nucleotides not matched to a gene: 5. The CDR3 is 14 residues long. CDR3 loop: CSVGPGQGSYEQYF. The CDR3 bases are TGCAGCGTTGGCCCGGGACAGGGTTCCTACGAGCAGTACTTC.

V gene TRBV7-8 combines with J gene TRBJ1-5, with 10 nucleotides matching TRBD1. The germline gives CDR1 SGHVS, CDR2 FQNEAQ. V lost 5 bases and J lost 4; bases outside the gene matches: 11. The CDR3 loop spans 17 amino acids. CDR3 loop: CASSRGGTGAGNQPQHF. The DNA of the CDR3 is TGTGCCAGCAGCCGAGGAGGGACAGGGGCGGGGAATCAGCCCCAGCATTTT.

The V and J genes are TRBV9 and TRBJ2-2; TRBD2 agrees at 7 bases. J was trimmed by 4 bases and V by 3 bases; bases with no gene match: 9. The CDR3 contains 16 residues. From germline, CDR1 is SGDLS and CDR2 YYNGEE. The CDR3 DNA reads TGTGCCAGCAGCGCTGGGGGGAGGGCGCCCACCGGGGAGCTGTTTTTT. Amino acid sequence: CASSAGGRAPTGELFF.

The CDR3 bases are TGTGCCAGCAGTGATGGGTCTAGCGGGAGCCCCCACGAGCAGTACTTC. It codes for CASSDGSSGSPHEQYF. The chain couples TRBV6-1 to TRBJ2-7; 10 bases line up with TRBD2. This CDR3 is 16 amino acids long. Germline CDR1 and CDR2: MNHNS and SASEGT. V trimming: 3 bases; J trimming: 5 bases; junction bases outside the gene matches: 10.

The CDR3 sequence is CASSPGQGYQPQHF. Written as DNA, the CDR3 is TGCGCCAGCAGCCCCGGACAGGGGTATCAGCCCCAGCATTTT. The V call is TRBV4-3, the J call TRBJ1-5; 9 nucleotides align to TRBD1. Trimming cost V 4 bases and J 5 bases; bases outside gene matches: 3. Germline V gene data show CDR1 as LGHNA and CDR2 as YSLEER. The CDR3 runs 14 residues.

V is TRBV9 and J is TRBJ1-2; D gene unclear. The CDR3 extends over 15 amino acids. Germline CDR1 is SGDLS and CDR2 is YYNGEE. With 6 bases removed from V and 0 bases from J, the gap between germline ends came to 15 bases. The CDR3 reads CASTTNPATNYGYTF. CDR3 coding DNA: TGTGCCAGCACCACTAACCCTGCTACTAACTATGGCTACACCTTC.

This chain connects TRBV7-2 to TRBJ1-4, with TRBD1 matching over 10 bases. J was trimmed by 6 bases and V by 7 bases; bases with no gene match: 14. Germline V CDR1 and CDR2: SGHTA, FQGNSA. The CDR3 loop spans 17 amino acids. The CDR3 DNA follows: TGTGCCAGCACCAGACAGGGGGCGTTTAAGAAGGATGAAAAACTGTTTTTT. Protein: CASTRQGAFKKDEKLFF. Combining the CDR3 with reference TRBV7-2 and TRBJ1-4 gives the whole variable domain GAGVSQSPSNKVTEKGKDVELRCDPISGHTALYWYRQSLGQGLEFLIYFQGNSAPDKSGLPSDRFSAERTGGSVSTLTIQRTQQEDSAVYLCASTRQGAFKKDEKLFFGSGTQLSVL.